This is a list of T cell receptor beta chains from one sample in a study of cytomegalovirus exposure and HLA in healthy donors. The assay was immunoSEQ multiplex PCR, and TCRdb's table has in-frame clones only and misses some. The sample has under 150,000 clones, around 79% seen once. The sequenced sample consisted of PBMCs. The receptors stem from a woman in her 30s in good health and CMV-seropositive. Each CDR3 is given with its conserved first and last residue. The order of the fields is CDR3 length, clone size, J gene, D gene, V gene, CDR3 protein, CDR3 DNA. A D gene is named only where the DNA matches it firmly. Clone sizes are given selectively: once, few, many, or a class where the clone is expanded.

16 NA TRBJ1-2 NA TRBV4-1 CASSQDMAPFNYGYTF TGCGCCAGCAGCCAAGATATGGCTCCATTTAACTATGGCTACACCTTC
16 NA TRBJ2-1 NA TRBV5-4 CASSPPVAGSYNEQFF TGTGCCAGCAGCCCCCCTGTGGCGGGGTCCTACAATGAGCAGTTCTTC
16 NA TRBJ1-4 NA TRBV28 CASSLRRQGSREKLFF TGTGCCAGCAGTTTACGTCGGCAGGGGAGCAGGGAAAAACTGTTTTTT
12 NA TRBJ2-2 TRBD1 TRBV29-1 CSVRGRNGELFF TGCAGCGTAAGGGGGCGCAACGGGGAGCTGTTTTTT
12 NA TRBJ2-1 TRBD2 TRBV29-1 CSVDQLANEQFF TGCAGCGTCGACCAACTAGCGAATGAGCAGTTCTTC
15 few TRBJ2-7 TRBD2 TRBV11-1 CASRPGGTSLYEQYF TGTGCCAGCAGACCGGGTGGGACTAGCCTCTACGAGCAGTACTTC
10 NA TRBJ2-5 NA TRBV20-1 CSAAGETQYF TGCAGTGCGGCAGGAGAGACCCAGTACTTC
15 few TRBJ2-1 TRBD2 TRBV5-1 CASSLGLADYNEQFF TGCGCCAGCAGCTTAGGACTAGCGGACTACAATGAGCAGTTCTTC
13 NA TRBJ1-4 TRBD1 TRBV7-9 CASRQGLDEKLFF TGTGCCAGCAGACAGGGGTTGGACGAAAAACTGTTTTTT
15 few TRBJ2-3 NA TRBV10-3 CAITAGQATTDTQYF TGTGCCATCACGGCAGGGCAGGCGACCACAGATACGCAGTATTTT
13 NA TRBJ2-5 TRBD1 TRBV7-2 CASRVTGVETQYF TGTGCCAGCAGAGTCACAGGGGTAGAGACCCAGTACTTC
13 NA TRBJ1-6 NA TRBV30 CAWSVHTGQPLHF TGTGCCTGGAGTGTACATACAGGACAACCCCTCCACTTT
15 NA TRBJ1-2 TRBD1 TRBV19 CASSAMNRGFDGYTF TGTGCCAGTAGTGCTATGAACAGGGGGTTCGATGGCTACACCTTC
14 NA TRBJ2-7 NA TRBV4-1 CASSQGPGAGEQYF TGCGCCAGCAGCCAAGGCCCAGGGGCGGGCGAGCAGTACTTC
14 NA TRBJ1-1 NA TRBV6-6 CASTYGTSNTEAFF TGTGCCAGCACTTACGGGACTTCCAACACTGAAGCTTTCTTT
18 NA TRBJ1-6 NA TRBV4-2 CASSQVQRSGSYNSPLHF TGTGCCAGCAGCCAAGTCCAGAGGTCTGGCTCCTATAATTCACCCCTCCACTTT
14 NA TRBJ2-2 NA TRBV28 CASSLLGDTGELFF TGTGCCAGCAGTTTATTAGGGGACACCGGGGAGCTGTTTTTT
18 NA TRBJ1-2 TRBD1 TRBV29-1 CSVEAFWTGRETNYGYTF TGCAGCGTTGAAGCTTTCTGGACAGGGAGGGAGACTAACTATGGCTACACCTTC
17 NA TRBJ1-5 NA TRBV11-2 CASSGGRGGYSNQPQHF TGTGCCAGCAGCGGGGGGCGCGGGGGATATAGCAATCAGCCCCAGCATTTT
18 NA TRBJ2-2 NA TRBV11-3 CASSLGGWQGYDTGELFF TGTGCCAGCAGCTTAGGGGGTTGGCAGGGATACGACACCGGGGAGCTGTTTTTT
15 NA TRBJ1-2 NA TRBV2 CASSEVHSGSYGYTF TGTGCCAGCAGTGAGGTCCACAGTGGGAGTTATGGCTACACCTTC
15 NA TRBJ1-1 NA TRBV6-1 CASSGRDTMNTEAFF TGTGCCAGCAGTGGCCGGGACACCATGAACACTGAAGCTTTCTTT
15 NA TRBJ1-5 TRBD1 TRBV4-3 CASSQGTGREQPQHF TGCGCCAGCAGCCAAGGGACAGGACGGGAGCAGCCCCAGCATTTT
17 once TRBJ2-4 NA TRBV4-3 CASSPSRRVVAKNIQYF TGCGCCAGCAGCCCTTCCCGGCGGGTAGTTGCCAAAAACATTCAGTACTTC
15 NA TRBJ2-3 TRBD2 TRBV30 CAWSTSGGLADTQYF TGTGCCTGGAGTACTAGCGGGGGGCTGGCAGATACGCAGTATTTT
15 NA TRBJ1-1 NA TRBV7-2 CASSSRRNARTEAFF TGTGCCAGCAGCTCCCGACGAAACGCGAGGACTGAAGCTTTCTTT
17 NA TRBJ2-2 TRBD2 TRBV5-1 CASSWTLAGTNTGELFF TGCGCCAGCAGCTGGACTTTAGCGGGCACGAACACCGGGGAGCTGTTTTTT
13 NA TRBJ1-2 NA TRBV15 CATSRVENYGYTF TGTGCCACCAGCAGAGTAGAAAACTATGGCTACACCTTC
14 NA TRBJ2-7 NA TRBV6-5 CASSYSRQSYEQYF TGTGCCAGCAGTTACTCGAGACAGAGCTACGAGCAGTACTTC
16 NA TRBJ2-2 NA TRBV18 CASSPSSPSNTGELFF TGTGCCAGCTCACCATCGAGTCCTTCGAACACCGGGGAGCTGTTTTTT
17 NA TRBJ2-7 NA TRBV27 CASSPRPGLKLEYEQYF TGTGCCAGCAGTCCCCGCCCCGGATTGAAACTAGAATACGAGCAGTACTTC
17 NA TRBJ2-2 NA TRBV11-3 CASSLDLGGTNTGELFF TGTGCCAGCAGCTTAGATCTGGGCGGGACGAACACCGGGGAGCTGTTTTTT
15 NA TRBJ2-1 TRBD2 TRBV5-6 CASTTGLAGSNEQFF TGTGCCAGCACCACTGGGCTAGCGGGGTCTAATGAGCAGTTCTTC
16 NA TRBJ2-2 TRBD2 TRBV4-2 CASSSRLAGGLEELFF TGTGCCAGCAGCTCCCGGCTAGCGGGGGGTTTGGAGGAGCTGTTTTTT
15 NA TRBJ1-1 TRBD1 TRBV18 CASSPQTGGHTEAFF TGTGCCAGCTCACCACAGACAGGGGGCCACACTGAAGCTTTCTTT
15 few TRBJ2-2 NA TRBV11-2 CASSLGWVRTGELFF TGTGCCAGCAGCTTAGGTTGGGTGCGGACCGGGGAGCTGTTTTTT
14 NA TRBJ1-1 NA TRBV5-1 CASSLQGINTEAFF TGCGCCAGCAGCTTGCAGGGGATAAACACTGAAGCTTTCTTT
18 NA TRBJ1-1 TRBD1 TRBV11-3 CASSLDCRPGQGNTEAFF TGTGCCAGCAGCTTAGATTGCCGCCCCGGACAGGGAAACACTGAAGCTTTCTTT
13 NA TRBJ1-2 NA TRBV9 CASSVEVNYGYTF TGTGCCAGCAGCGTCGAGGTGAACTATGGCTACACCTTC
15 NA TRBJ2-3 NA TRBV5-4 CASSFTGVSTDTQYF TGTGCCAGCAGCTTTACCGGGGTCAGCACAGATACGCAGTATTTT
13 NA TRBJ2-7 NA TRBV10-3 CAISRDTSYEQYF TGTGCCATCAGCCGGGACACGTCCTACGAGCAGTACTTC
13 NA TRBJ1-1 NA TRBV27 CASSFQGDTEAFF TGTGCCAGCAGTTTTCAAGGGGACACTGAAGCTTTCTTT
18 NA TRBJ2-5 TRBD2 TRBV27 CASSLNGLAGGGGETQYF TGTGCCAGCAGTTTAAACGGACTAGCGGGGGGCGGGGGAGAGACCCAGTACTTC
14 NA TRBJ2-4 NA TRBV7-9 CASSLGTEENIQYF TGTGCCAGCAGCTTAGGGACAGAAGAAAACATTCAGTACTTC
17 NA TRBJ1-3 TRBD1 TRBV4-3 CASSLRPTGDSGNTIYF TGCGCCAGCAGCCTAAGACCTACAGGGGACTCTGGAAACACCATATATTTT
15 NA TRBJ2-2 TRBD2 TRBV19 CASSPLAGVGGELFF TGTGCCAGTAGCCCACTAGCGGGGGTCGGCGGGGAGCTGTTTTTT
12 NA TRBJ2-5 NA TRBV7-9 CASSSGKETQYF TGTGCCAGCAGCTCGGGGAAAGAGACCCAGTACTTC
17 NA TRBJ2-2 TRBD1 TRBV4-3 CASSQDPGQGLVGELFF TGCGCCAGCAGCCAAGACCCGGGACAGGGGCTGGTCGGGGAGCTGTTTTTT
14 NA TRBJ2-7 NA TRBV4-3 CASSEDPGDYEQYF TGCGCCAGCAGCGAAGACCCGGGGGACTACGAGCAGTACTTC
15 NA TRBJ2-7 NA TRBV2 CASTSKFLGGVEQYF TGTGCCAGCACATCGAAATTTTTGGGAGGTGTCGAGCAGTACTTC
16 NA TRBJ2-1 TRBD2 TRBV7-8 CASSLGTSGAYNEQFF TGTGCCAGCAGCCTAGGCACTAGCGGGGCTTACAATGAGCAGTTCTTC
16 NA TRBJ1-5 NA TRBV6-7 CASSTQGRGSNQPQHF TGTGCCAGCAGCACACAAGGCAGGGGCAGCAATCAGCCCCAGCATTTT
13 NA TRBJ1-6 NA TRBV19 CASSIGGDSLLHF TGTGCCAGTAGTATAGGAGGGGACTCACTTCTCCACTTT
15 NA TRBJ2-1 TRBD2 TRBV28 CASRVSGGPYNEQFF TGTGCCAGCAGGGTTAGCGGGGGGCCCTACAATGAGCAGTTCTTC
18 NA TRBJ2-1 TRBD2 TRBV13 CASSLGGSGAPVGNEQFF TGTGCCAGCAGCTTAGGGGGTAGCGGGGCGCCGGTGGGCAATGAGCAGTTCTTC
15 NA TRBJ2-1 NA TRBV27 CASSRTAGPYNEQFF TGTGCCAGCAGTCGGACTGCCGGGCCCTACAATGAGCAGTTCTTC